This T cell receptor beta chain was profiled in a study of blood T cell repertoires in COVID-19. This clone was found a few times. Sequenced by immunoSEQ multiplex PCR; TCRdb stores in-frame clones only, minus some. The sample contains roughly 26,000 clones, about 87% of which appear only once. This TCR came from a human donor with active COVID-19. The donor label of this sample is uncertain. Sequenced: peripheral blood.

The CDR3 loop is CASSPSGEYYGYTF. The CDR3 DNA is TGTGCCAGCAGCCCCTCGGGAGAATATTATGGCTACACCTTC. The chain carries TRBV6-5 and TRBJ1-2, with D hard to call. Germline CDR1 MNHEY, CDR2 SVGAGI. This CDR3 is 14 amino acids long. V dropped 6 bases and J dropped 5 bases, with 16 bases sitting between them.